This T cell receptor (beta chain) was recovered during a study of T cells after posttransplantation cyclophosphamide. This related bone marrow graft donor gave peripheral blood on the day of marrow donation. Whole-study findings and limits: Later post-transplant blood repertoires were often dominated by donor CD8+ memory clones. After PTCy, TRB diversity resembled that of CNI/methotrexate controls. Blood and skin or GI T cell repertoires showed limited TRB overlap.

Measured with immunoSEQ multiplex PCR; TCRdb has only the in-frame clones, and not every one. Listed here are about 25,000 clones without any singletons, the top ten holding over 1.3%. This clone was detected many times. Its matching antigen is unknown. The CDR3 is 15 residues long. With V trimmed by 1 base and J by 7 bases, 9 bases remained unmatched. Germline V gene data show CDR1 as LNHDA and CDR2 as SQIVND (reference sequence). J is TRBJ1-2 and V is TRBV19; 7 positions agree with TRBD1. The receptor's source is a man between 50 and 59 years old in good health, CMV-negative, and a related stem cell transplant donor. Sequencing was done on a sample of PBMCs. The CDR3 nucleotides read TGTGCCAGTAGTATAGTGCGGGACAGAGCCGCTGGCTACACCTTC. Amino acid sequence: CASSIVRDRAAGYTF.